What follows describes a single T cell receptor beta chain. These data come from a study of blood T cell repertoires in COVID-19. Study-wide background: T cells, B-cell-depleted T cells, or PBMCs provided the cDNA or gDNA that served as material.

Trimming pared 3 bases from V and 8 bases from J, leaving 20 bases between. This CDR3 spans 15 amino acids. Per the germline V gene, CDR1 is SGHAT and CDR2 is FQNNGV. The authors' processing: Estimated nucleated cell counts came from reference gene primer amplification. Libraries were prepared by immunoSEQ multiplex PCR; TCRdb keeps only in-frame clonotypes and omits some of them. From that table come the V and J calls and clone size; the DNA was used to work out D and trimming. The repertoire holds tens of thousands of clones, with approximately 80% as singletons. This receptor was identified in a man in his 70s with acute or convalescent COVID-19. The source material was peripheral blood. The chain recombines TRBV11-2 with TRBJ2-7; maybe TRBD1 (6 bases). This CDR3 is CASSFHTGQTTKQYF. CDR3 DNA sequence: TGTGCCAGCAGCTTCCACACGGGACAAACGACGAAGCAGTACTTC.